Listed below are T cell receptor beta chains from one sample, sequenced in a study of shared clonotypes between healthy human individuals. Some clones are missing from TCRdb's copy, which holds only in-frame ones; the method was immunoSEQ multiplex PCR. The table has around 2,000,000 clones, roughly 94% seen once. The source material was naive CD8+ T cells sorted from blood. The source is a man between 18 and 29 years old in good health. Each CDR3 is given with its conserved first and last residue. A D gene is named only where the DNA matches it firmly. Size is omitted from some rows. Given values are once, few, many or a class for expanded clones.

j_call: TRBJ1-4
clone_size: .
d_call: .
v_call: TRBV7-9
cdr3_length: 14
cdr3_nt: TGTGCCAGCAGTTCCCAGGGAGGTAATGAAAAACTGTTTTTT
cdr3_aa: CASSSQGGNEKLFF

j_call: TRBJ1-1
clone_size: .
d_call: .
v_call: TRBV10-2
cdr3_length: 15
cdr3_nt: TGCGCCAGCAGTGAGGGTTACGGGGGCAACACTGAAGCTTTCTTT
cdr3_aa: CASSEGYGGNTEAFF

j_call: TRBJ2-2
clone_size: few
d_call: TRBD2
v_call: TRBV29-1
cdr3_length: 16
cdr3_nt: TGCAGCGTTGGCCATACTAGCGGGAGGTCCACCGGGGAGCTGTTTTTT
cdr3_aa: CSVGHTSGRSTGELFF

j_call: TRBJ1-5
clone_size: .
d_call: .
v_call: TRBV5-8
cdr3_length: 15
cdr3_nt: TGTGCCAGCAGCTTGAGCTCCTATAGCAATCAGCCCCAGCATTTT
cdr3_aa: CASSLSSYSNQPQHF

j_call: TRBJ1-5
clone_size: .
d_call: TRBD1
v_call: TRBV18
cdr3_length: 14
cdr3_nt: TGTGCCAGCTCGGCCGGGACAGGATATCAGCCCCAGCATTTT
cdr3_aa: CASSAGTGYQPQHF

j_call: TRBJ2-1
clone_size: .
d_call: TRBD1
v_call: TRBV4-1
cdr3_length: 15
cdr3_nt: TGCGCCAGCAGCACCCGACAGGGGGCACTCAATGAGCAGTTCTTC
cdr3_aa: CASSTRQGALNEQFF

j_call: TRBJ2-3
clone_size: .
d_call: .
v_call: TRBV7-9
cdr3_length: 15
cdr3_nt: TGTGCCAGCAGCTTGGGGGTTACTAGCACAGATACGCAGTATTTT
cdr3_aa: CASSLGVTSTDTQYF

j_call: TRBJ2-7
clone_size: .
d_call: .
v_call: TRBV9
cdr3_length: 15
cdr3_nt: TGTGCCAGCAGCGTTAGTGGGACGGGCTCCTACGAGCAGTACTTC
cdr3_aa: CASSVSGTGSYEQYF

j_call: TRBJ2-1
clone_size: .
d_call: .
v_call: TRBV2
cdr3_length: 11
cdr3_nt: TGTGCCAGCAGTAGCCTTTGGGAGCAGTTCTTC
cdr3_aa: CASSSLWEQFF

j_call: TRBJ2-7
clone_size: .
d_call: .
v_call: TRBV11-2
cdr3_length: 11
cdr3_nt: TGTGCCAGCAGCTCACCATTCGAGCAGTACTTC
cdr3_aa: CASSSPFEQYF

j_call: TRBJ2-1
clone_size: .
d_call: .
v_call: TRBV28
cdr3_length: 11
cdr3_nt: TGTGCCAGCAGCCGAAACAATGAGCAGTTCTTC
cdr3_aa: CASSRNNEQFF

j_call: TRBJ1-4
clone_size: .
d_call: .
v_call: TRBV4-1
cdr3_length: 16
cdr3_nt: TGCGCCAGCAGCCAAGGATTGGGCCCCGAGTTTGCAAAACTGTTTTTT
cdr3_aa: CASSQGLGPEFAKLFF

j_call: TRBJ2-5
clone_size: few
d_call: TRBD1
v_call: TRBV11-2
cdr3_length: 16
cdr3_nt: TGTGCCAGCAGCTCTATAGGGACAGGGATGAGAGAGACCCAGTACTTC
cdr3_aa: CASSSIGTGMRETQYF

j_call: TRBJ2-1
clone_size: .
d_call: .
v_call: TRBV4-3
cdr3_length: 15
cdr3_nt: TGCGCCAGCAGCCAAGATTACGGCCAACGGAATGAGCAGTTCTTC
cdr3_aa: CASSQDYGQRNEQFF

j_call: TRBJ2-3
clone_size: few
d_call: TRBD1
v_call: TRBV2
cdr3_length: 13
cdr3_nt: TGTGCCAGCAGTGAAGCCCCGGGACAGCACTGCTCCTTT
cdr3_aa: CASSEAPGQHCSF

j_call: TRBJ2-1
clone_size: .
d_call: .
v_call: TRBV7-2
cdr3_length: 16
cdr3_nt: TGTGCCAGCAGCCGACACAGGCCCTCCACCTACAATGAGCAGTTCTTC
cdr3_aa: CASSRHRPSTYNEQFF

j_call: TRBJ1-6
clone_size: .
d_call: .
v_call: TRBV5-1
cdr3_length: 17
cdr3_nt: TGCGCCAGCAGCCCAGAAGGCCCAAGCTCCTATAATTCACCCCTCCACTTT
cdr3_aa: CASSPEGPSSYNSPLHF

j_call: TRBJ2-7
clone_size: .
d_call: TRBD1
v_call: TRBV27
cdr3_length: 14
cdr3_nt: TGTGCCAGCAGTTCGACAGGGGATGTGTACGAGCAGTACTTC
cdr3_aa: CASSSTGDVYEQYF

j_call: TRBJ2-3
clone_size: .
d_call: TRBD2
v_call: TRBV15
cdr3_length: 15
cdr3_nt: TGTGCCACCAGCCGTGGTACTAGCGGCACAGATACGCAGTATTTT
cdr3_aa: CATSRGTSGTDTQYF

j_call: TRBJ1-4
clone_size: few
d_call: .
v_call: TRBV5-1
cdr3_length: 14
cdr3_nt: TGCGCCAGCAGCTTGGGGGCGAGTAATGAAAAACTGTTTTTT
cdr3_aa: CASSLGASNEKLFF

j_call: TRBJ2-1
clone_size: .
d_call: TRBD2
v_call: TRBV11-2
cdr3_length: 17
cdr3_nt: TGTGCCAGCAGCTTAGGGACTAGCGGGAGTTACTACAATGAGCAGTTCTTC
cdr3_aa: CASSLGTSGSYYNEQFF

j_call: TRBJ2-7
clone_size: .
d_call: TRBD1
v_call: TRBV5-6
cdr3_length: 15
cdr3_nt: TGTGCCAGCAGCTCCGGGACAGGAGGTTTCTACGAGCAGTACTTC
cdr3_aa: CASSSGTGGFYEQYF

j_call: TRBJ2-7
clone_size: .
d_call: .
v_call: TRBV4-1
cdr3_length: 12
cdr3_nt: TGCGCCAGCAGCACTAACGACTACGAGCAGTACTTC
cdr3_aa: CASSTNDYEQYF

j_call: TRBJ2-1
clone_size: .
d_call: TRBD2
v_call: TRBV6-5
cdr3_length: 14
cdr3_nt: TGTGCCAGCACCAGTAGCGGGGGTCTCAATGAGCAGTTCTTC
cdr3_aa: CASTSSGGLNEQFF

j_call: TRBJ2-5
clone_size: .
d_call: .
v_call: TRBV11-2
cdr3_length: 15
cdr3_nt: TGTGCCAGCAGCTTAACGTTCGGCCAGCAAGAGACCCAGTACTTC
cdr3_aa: CASSLTFGQQETQYF

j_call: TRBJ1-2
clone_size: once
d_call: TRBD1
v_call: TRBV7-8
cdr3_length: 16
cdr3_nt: TGTGCCAGCAGCTTAGATTCGCCAGGGGGCATCTATGGCTACACCTTC
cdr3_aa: CASSLDSPGGIYGYTF

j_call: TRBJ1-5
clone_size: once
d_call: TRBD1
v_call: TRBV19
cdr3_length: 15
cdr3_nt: TGTGCCAGTCAACCTGGGACAGCTAGCAATCAGCCCCAGCATTTT
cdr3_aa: CASQPGTASNQPQHF

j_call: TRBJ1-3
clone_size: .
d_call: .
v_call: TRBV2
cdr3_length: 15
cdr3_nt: TGTGCGACCCAAGGACCGTTACAAGTCGAGAACACCATATATTTT
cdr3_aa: CATQGPLQVENTIYF

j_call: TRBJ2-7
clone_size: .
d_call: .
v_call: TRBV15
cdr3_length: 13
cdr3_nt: TGTGCCTCCGGCCCCCCGGAATCCTACGAGCAGTACTTC
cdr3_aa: CASGPPESYEQYF

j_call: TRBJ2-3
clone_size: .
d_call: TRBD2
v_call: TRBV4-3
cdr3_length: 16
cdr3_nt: TGCGCCAGCAGCCAAGCGGCTAGCGGGGGGGAAGATACGCAGTATTTT
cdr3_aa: CASSQAASGGEDTQYF

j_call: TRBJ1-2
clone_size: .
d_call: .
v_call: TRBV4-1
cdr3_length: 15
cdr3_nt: TGCGCCAGCAGCCAGGGTAAAGGGGCTTACTATGGCTACACCTTC
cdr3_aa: CASSQGKGAYYGYTF

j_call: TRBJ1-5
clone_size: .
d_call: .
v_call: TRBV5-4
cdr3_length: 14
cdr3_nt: TGTGCCAGCAGCTTCGGCCAGGGCGATCAGCCCCAGCATTTT
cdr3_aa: CASSFGQGDQPQHF

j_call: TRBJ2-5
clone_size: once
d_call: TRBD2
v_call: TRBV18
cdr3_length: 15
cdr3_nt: TGTGCCAGCTCAATCGGCGGGGGGGCACAAGAGACCCAGTACTTC
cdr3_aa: CASSIGGGAQETQYF

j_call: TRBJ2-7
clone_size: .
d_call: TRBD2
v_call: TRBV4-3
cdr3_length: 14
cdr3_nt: TGCGCCAGCAGCCAAGATCGAGCGGGATACGAGCAGTACTTC
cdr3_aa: CASSQDRAGYEQYF

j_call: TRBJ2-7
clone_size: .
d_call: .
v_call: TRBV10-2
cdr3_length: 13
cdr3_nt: TGCGCCAGCAGTGCGGGGGACTCCTACGAGCAGTACTTC
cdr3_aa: CASSAGDSYEQYF

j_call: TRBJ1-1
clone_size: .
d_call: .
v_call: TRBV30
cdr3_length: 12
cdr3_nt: TGTGCCTGGAACGGGCAGAGGACTGAAGCTTTCTTT
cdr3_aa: CAWNGQRTEAFF

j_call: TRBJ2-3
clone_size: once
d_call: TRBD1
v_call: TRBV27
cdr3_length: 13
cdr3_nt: TGTGCCAGCAGTCCCGACAGGGGCGATACGCAGTATTTT
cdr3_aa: CASSPDRGDTQYF

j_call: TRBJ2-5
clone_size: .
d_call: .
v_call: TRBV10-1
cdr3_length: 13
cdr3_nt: TGCGCCAGCAGCGGGGGGCCTGGAGAGACCCAGTACTTC
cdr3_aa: CASSGGPGETQYF

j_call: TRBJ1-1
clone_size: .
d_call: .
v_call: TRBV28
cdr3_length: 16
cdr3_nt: TGTGCCAGCGAGACGACGGAAGAGACGCAGAACACTGAAGCTTTCTTT
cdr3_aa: CASETTEETQNTEAFF

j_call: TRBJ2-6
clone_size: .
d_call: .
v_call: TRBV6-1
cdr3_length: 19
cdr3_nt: TGTGCCAGCAGTGAATTTGAAAGGAGTCTCACAACTGGGGCCAACGTCCTGACTTTC
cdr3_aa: CASSEFERSLTTGANVLTF

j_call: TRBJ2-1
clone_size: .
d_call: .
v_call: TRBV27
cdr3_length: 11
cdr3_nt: TGTGCCAGCAGTACCGGGTCACTCCAGTTCTTC
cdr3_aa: CASSTGSLQFF

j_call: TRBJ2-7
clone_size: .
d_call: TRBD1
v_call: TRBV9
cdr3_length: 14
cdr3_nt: TGTGCCAGCAGCGGCCGGGACAGTACCTACGAGCAGTACTTC
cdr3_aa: CASSGRDSTYEQYF

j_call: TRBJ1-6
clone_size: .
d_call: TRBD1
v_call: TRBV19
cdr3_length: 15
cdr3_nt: TGTGCCAGTACTATATCAGGGGGTGGAAATTCACCCCTCCACTTT
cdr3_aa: CASTISGGGNSPLHF

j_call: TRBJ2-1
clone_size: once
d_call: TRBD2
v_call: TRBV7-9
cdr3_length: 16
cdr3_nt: TGTGCCAGCAGCTCACCCCGCGGTCTTCGGGGGGATGAGCAGTTCTTC
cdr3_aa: CASSSPRGLRGDEQFF

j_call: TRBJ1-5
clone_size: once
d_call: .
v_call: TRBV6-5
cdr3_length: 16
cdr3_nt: TGTGCCAGCTGTTCACCTCGGGGGGAAAGCAATCAGCCCCAGCATTTT
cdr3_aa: CASCSPRGESNQPQHF